A single sample gave rise to the 20 T cell receptor beta chains below, sequenced in a study of cytomegalovirus exposure and HLA in healthy donors (dated by TCRdb to 2016 to 2017). The library was made by the immunoSEQ multiplex PCR assay. For the multiplex PCR, a mixture combining 60 forward primers for TCR Vbeta segments and 13 reverse primers for TCR Jbeta segments was used. TCRdb mirrors the immuneACCESS table, restricted to in-frame sequences. Some clones are absent from its copies; in checked studies, under half trace to an unresolved V gene, and the reason for the others is unknown. The sample records more than 85,000 clones, over 60% of which are singletons. 8.5% to 10% of the sample belongs to the ten largest clones. Specimen: PBMCs. The origin of the receptors is a male donor in good health and CMV-seropositive.

The V and J genes are TRBV7-2 and TRBJ2-3; the D gene is possibly TRBD1 (6 bases). The CDR3 sequence is 15 residues long. Germline CDR1 and CDR2: SGHTA and FQGNSA. The V end lost 5 bases, the J end lost 6 bases, and 18 bases lay between the germline ends. CDR3 nucleotide sequence: TGTGCCAGCAGCGTAGACCTACAGGGTATGGATACGCAGTATTTT. As protein: CASSVDLQGMDTQYF.

This rearrangement joins TRBV9 to TRBJ2-1; 9 nucleotides match TRBD2. V was clipped by 3 bases and J by 7 bases; unmatched bases: 14. The CDR3 spans 17 residues. CDR1 and CDR2 (germline): SGDLS, YYNGEE. The CDR3 here is CASSASARGLAGNEQFF. CDR3 coding DNA: TGTGCCAGCAGCGCCAGTGCCCGGGGCCTAGCGGGAAATGAGCAGTTCTTC.

The chain combines TRBV19 with TRBJ2-1; 7 nucleotides line up with TRBD2. This CDR3 has 16 residues. J was trimmed by 4 bases and V by 7 bases; bases with no gene match: 13. CDR1 LNHDA and CDR2 SQIVND come from the germline V gene (reference sequence). The CDR3 DNA reads as TGTGCCAGTACCCCCATCGGGAGGTCAATTTACAATGAGCAGTTCTTC. Protein sequence: CASTPIGRSIYNEQFF.

The CDR3 protein is CASSLEVGGSNEKLFF. Written as DNA, the CDR3 is TGTGCCAGCAGCTTGGAAGTCGGGGGATCTAATGAAAAACTGTTTTTT. The J gene is TRBJ1-4, the V gene TRBV5-6; perhaps TRBD1 as D (5 bases). CDR3 length: 16 residues. Germline V gene lookup returns CDR1 SGHDT and CDR2 YYEEEE. With 0 bases removed from V and 3 bases from J, the gap between germline ends came to 12 bases.

This sequence joins TRBV6-6 and TRBJ1-2; 7 nucleotides line up with TRBD1. V gave up 6 bases and J gave up 3 bases; unmatched junction bases: 7. The germline CDR1 and CDR2 sequences are MNHNY and SVGAGI (reference sequence). The CDR3 contains 14 residues. The CDR3 loop reads CASRKAGGYYGYTF. The CDR3 DNA follows: TGTGCCAGCAGAAAAGCAGGGGGTTACTATGGCTACACCTTC.

V is TRBV23-1 and J is TRBJ2-3; 12 bases are shared with TRBD2. TRBV23-1 carries the ORF label, with uncertain function. With V trimmed by 4 bases and J by 2 bases, 10 bases remained unmatched. CDR3 length: 18 residues. This chain's CDR3 is CASSRYTTSGSPTDTQYF. The CDR3, as DNA: TGCGCCAGCAGTCGATACACGACTAGCGGGAGTCCCACAGATACGCAGTATTTT.

This clone was detected only a few times. The chain is built from TRBV5-4 and TRBJ2-1; TRBD2 matches 8 bases. Germline V gene data show CDR1 as SGHNT and CDR2 as YYREEE (reference sequence). The CDR3 extends over 19 amino acids. J lost 0 bases, V lost 4 bases, and 15 bases had no gene match. CDR3 region: CASSPLTSGGFSSYNEQFF. The CDR3 nucleotides read TGTGCCAGCAGCCCCCTCACTAGCGGCGGTTTCAGCTCCTACAATGAGCAGTTCTTC.

V and J are TRBV7-9 and TRBJ1-2, with 7 bases aligning to TRBD1. Germline loops: CDR1 SEHNR, CDR2 FQNEAQ (reference sequence). With V trimmed by 6 bases and J by 4 bases, 14 bases remained unmatched. The length of the CDR3 is 16 residues. Here the CDR3 reads CASSYRGQIAFYGYTF. In DNA form, the CDR3 reads TGTGCCAGCAGTTACCGGGGACAGATTGCCTTCTATGGCTACACCTTC.

The genes are TRBV7-3 and TRBJ2-1; 7 bases fit TRBD2. The CDR3 totals 17 residues. Losses at the gene ends were 5 bases for V and 9 bases for J; bases not matched to a gene: 19. CDR1 and CDR2 (germline): SGHTA, FQGTGA. The DNA for the CDR3 is TGTGCCAGCAGCCCTTTTCGAGCGGGGCCGGCCCCCGGTGAGCAGTTCTTC. Translating it yields CASSPFRAGPAPGEQFF. The full variable domain, in which reference TRBV7-3 and TRBJ2-1 provide the parts outside the CDR3, is GAGVSQTPSNKVTEKGKYVELRCDPISGHTALYWYRQSLGQGPEFLIYFQGTGAADDSGLPNDRFFAVRPEGSVSTLKIQRTERGDSAVYLCASSPFRAGPAPGEQFFGPGTRLTVL.

This chain uses TRBV2 with TRBJ2-1; D gene ambiguous. Trimming cost V 8 bases and J 8 bases, with 22 bases left between them. Per germline, CDR1 SNHLY and CDR2 FYNNEI. CDR3 length equals 15 residues. The CDR3 DNA follows: TGTGCCAGCCCGGATGGGCTGGCCATAGGATATGAGCAGTTCTTC. Translating gives CASPDGLAIGYEQFF.

Turning to this clone: The sample contains more than one DNA sequence encoding this CDR3. J is TRBJ2-5 and V is TRBV29-1; weak D call: TRBD1 (6 bases). The CDR3 has 13 amino acids. Germline CDR1 and CDR2: SQVTM and ANQGSEA. Trimming stripped 6 bases from V and 5 bases from J, with 16 bases between. This CDR3 reads CSVPRTGLETQYF. The CDR3 bases are TGCAGCGTCCCAAGAACAGGGTTGGAGACCCAGTACTTC.

This chain joins TRBV12-2 and TRBJ1-2; the DNA was not compared with TRBD1, the D call given in the table. TRBV12-2 is shown as a pseudogene. The CDR3 consists of 14 residues. CDR3 DNA: TGTGCAAGTCGCTCCCGGGACAGATACTATGGCTACACCTTC. The encoded protein is CASRSRDRYYGYTF.

The chain employs TRBV7-8 and TRBJ1-5, with D perhaps TRBD1 (5 bases). Per germline, CDR1 SGHVS and CDR2 FQNEAQ. This CDR3 is 15 amino acids long. V lost 5 bases and J lost 3, with 14 bases in between. The CDR3 DNA follows: TGTGCCAGCAGCCCTATCCAGGGAATCAATCAGCCCCAGCATTTT. Encoded protein: CASSPIQGINQPQHF.

The sample holds a few counts of this clone. The chain employs TRBV27 and TRBJ1-2; D gene unclear. V was pared by 5 bases and J by 5 bases, with 15 bases between. Germline V lookup: CDR1 MNHEY, CDR2 SMNVEV (reference sequence). This CDR3 is 14 amino acids long. CDR3 amino acids: CASSLVAYGYGYTF. DNA for the CDR3: TGTGCCAGCAGTCTCGTGGCCTACGGGTATGGCTACACCTTC.

The chain has TRBV7-2 and TRBJ1-1; maybe TRBD1 (6 bases). Trimming took 6 bases from V and 5 from J, leaving 22 bases between them. This CDR3 is 16 amino acids long. CDR1 SGHTA and CDR2 FQGNSA come from the germline V gene. The CDR3 here is CASRSTSGGRFTEAFF. DNA of the CDR3: TGTGCCAGCAGATCAACCTCCGGGGGGCGGTTTACTGAAGCTTTCTTT.

The J gene is TRBJ2-2, the V gene TRBV5-1, with 15 positions matching TRBD2. Germline V gene data show CDR1 as SGHRS and CDR2 as YFSETQ. J gave up 5 bases and V 0 bases, and 8 bases lay outside the gene matches. The CDR3 covers 19 residues. The CDR3 DNA sequence: TGCGCCAGCAGCTTGGAGAAGGGACTAGCGGGAGGAGAGACCGGGGAGCTGTTTTTT. It translates to CASSLEKGLAGGETGELFF.

The sample holds one count of this clone. This chain links TRBV7-2 with TRBJ1-3; 7 bases line up with TRBD1. Germline values: CDR1 SGHTA, CDR2 FQGNSA. The J segment lost 3 bases and the V segment lost 4 bases, leaving 3 bases of the junction unmatched. This CDR3 is 14 amino acids long. The CDR3 spells CASSSQGDGNTIYF. CDR3 in DNA: TGTGCCAGCAGCTCGCAGGGGGATGGAAACACCATATATTTT.

This clone was seen a handful of times. J is TRBJ2-7 and V is TRBV5-5; the match to TRBD1 covers 10 bases. Germline CDR1 and CDR2: SGHKS and YYEKEE (reference sequence). This CDR3 has 16 residues. Losses at the gene ends were 4 bases for V and 3 bases for J; bases not matched to a gene: 10. The CDR3 DNA reads TGTGCCAGCAGCCATCCGGACAGGGGGGATCACTACGAGCAGTACTTC. Amino acid sequence: CASSHPDRGDHYEQYF.

This chain connects TRBV19 to TRBJ2-2; weak D call: TRBD1 (6 bases). V was pared by 7 bases and J by 3 bases, with 15 bases between. In germline, CDR1 is LNHDA, CDR2 SQIVND (reference sequence). CDR3 length equals 15 residues. CDR3 sequence: CASIPMDSYTGELFF. The CDR3 coding sequence is TGTGCCAGTATCCCAATGGACAGCTACACCGGGGAGCTGTTTTTT.

V gene TRBV18 combines with J gene TRBJ2-1, with D tentatively TRBD2 (5 bases). The V end was cut by 3 bases, the J end by 9 bases, with 9 bases between. The CDR3 contains 12 residues. Per germline, CDR1 KGHSH and CDR2 LQKENI. CDR3 coding DNA: TGTGCCAGCTCACCTGGAGGTGCTGAGCAGTTCTTC. Protein product: CASSPGGAEQFF. The full variable domain, completed using reference TRBV18 and TRBJ2-1, is NAGVMQNPRHLVRRRGQEARLRCSPMKGHSHVYWYRQLPEEGLKFMVYLQKENIIDESGMPKERFSAEFPKEGPSILRIQQVVRGDSAAYFCASSPGGAEQFFGPGTRLTVL.